This TCR beta chain was found in a study of shared clonotypes between healthy human individuals. Sequencing used immunoSEQ multiplex PCR; TCRdb keeps in-frame clones, though not all of them. In the table there are more than 2,000,000 clones, 93% of which are singletons. The receptor's source is a man aged 18 to 30 in good health. Some clones in this sample may be carry-over from other donors' samples. The sequenced sample was naive CD4+ T cells from PBMCs. Sample subset: CD45RA+ positively selected.

This CDR3 is CASSTGQGREQYF. The CDR3 bases are TGTGCCAGCAGCACAGGACAGGGTCGGGAGCAGTACTTC. The chain joins TRBV7-6 to TRBJ2-7; TRBD1 aligns across 8 bases. CDR3 size: 13 residues. Losses at the gene ends were 5 bases for V and 7 bases for J; bases not matched to a gene: 7. Germline CDR1 SGHVS, CDR2 FNYEAQ.